The 9 T cell receptor beta chains given below trace back to one sample, sequenced in a study of blood T cell repertoires in COVID-19. Produced via immunoSEQ multiplex PCR; TCRdb's table is partial and in-frame only. The sample includes about 160,000 clones, roughly 87% of them seen just once. Sequenced sample: peripheral blood. The receptors here all came from an older woman with active or convalescent COVID-19.

V gene TRBV6-6 combines with J gene TRBJ2-2, with 7 positions matching TRBD2. The CDR3 contains 14 residues. The germline V gene encodes CDR1 MNHNY and CDR2 SVGAGI (reference sequence). V was clipped by 6 bases and J by 6 bases; unmatched bases: 7. The CDR3 region is CASSLREDAGELFF. In nucleotides, the CDR3 is TGTGCCAGCAGCCTACGGGAGGATGCCGGGGAGCTGTTTTTT.

V gene TRBV6-2 or TRBV6-3 combines with J gene TRBJ2-1, with D tentatively TRBD2 (9 bases). V gave up 4 bases and J gave up 4 bases, with 26 bases separating them. CDR3 length: 19 residues. Germline CDR1 and CDR2: MNHEY and SVGEGT. DNA of the CDR3: TGTGCCAGCAGTTCAGGGGGCTCCCCTCTAGCGGGGCCGTACAATGAGCAGTTCTTC. It is translated as CASSSGGSPLAGPYNEQFF.

The genes are TRBV19 and TRBJ1-5; 8 bases agree with TRBD1. With V trimmed by 8 bases and J by 7 bases, 7 bases remained unmatched. Germline CDR1 is LNHDA and CDR2 is SQIVND (reference sequence). The CDR3 contains 13 residues. CDR3 DNA: TGTGCCAGTGGGGACAGGAAGGACCAGCCCCAGCATTTT. This codes for CASGDRKDQPQHF.

This sequence joins TRBV5-5 and TRBJ2-1; 7 positions agree with TRBD1. CDR3 size: 12 residues. Per the germline V gene, CDR1 is SGHKS and CDR2 is YYEKEE (reference sequence). After removal of 2 bases from V and 12 bases from J, the junction contained 5 bases not matched to a gene. This chain's CDR3 is CASSLQGPPQFF. The CDR3 DNA reads as TGTGCCAGCAGCTTACAGGGGCCCCCGCAGTTCTTC.

The sample holds one count of this clone. This sequence joins TRBV18 and TRBJ1-1; D is unresolved. This CDR3 has 14 residues. Per the germline V gene, CDR1 is KGHSH and CDR2 is LQKENI. The ends were cut back, 3 bases at V and 3 bases at J, with 11 bases in the middle. Here the CDR3 reads CASSPEESHTEAFF. The CDR3 coding sequence is TGTGCCAGCTCACCGGAGGAAAGTCACACTGAAGCTTTCTTT. The variable domain in full, with the rest retrieved from reference TRBV18 and TRBJ1-1, is NAGVMQNPRHLVRRRGQEARLRCSPMKGHSHVYWYRQLPEEGLKFMVYLQKENIIDESGMPKERFSAEFPKEGPSILRIQQVVRGDSAAYFCASSPEESHTEAFFGQGTRLTVV.

This chain uses TRBV3-1 (or the pseudogene TRBV3-2) with TRBJ2-1, with TRBD2 matching over 11 bases. V was pared by 4 bases and J by 4 bases, with 12 bases of the junction left unmatched. In germline, CDR1 is LGHDT, CDR2 YNNKEL (reference sequence). CDR3 length: 18 residues. CDR3 nucleotide sequence: TGTGCCAGCAGCCCCCTGGGAGGGGGACTAGCGGAGTACAATGAGCAGTTCTTC. Amino acids: CASSPLGGGLAEYNEQFF.

This sequence joins TRBV19 and TRBJ1-5, with TRBD1 as a possible D gene (5 bases). The V and J ends lost 10 bases and 5 bases respectively, with 15 bases between them. The CDR3 loop spans 13 amino acids. Germline assignment: CDR1 LNHDA and CDR2 SQIVND (reference sequence). This chain's CDR3 is CATNPGGDQPQHF. The CDR3, as DNA: TGTGCCACCAACCCAGGAGGGGATCAGCCCCAGCATTTT.

About this clone itself: Other DNA sequences from this sample encode an identical CDR3 as well. The chain's CDR3 is CASSSGQGGTEAFF. The CDR3, as DNA: TGCGCCAGCAGCTCGGGACAGGGAGGCACTGAAGCTTTCTTT. This chain links TRBV5-1 with TRBJ1-1, with TRBD1 identical over 9 bases. CDR1 and CDR2 from the germline V gene are SGHRS and YFSETQ. J lost 4 bases, V lost 3 bases, and 4 bases had no gene match. The CDR3 contains 14 residues.

This sequence joins TRBV7-2 and TRBJ2-1, with D tentatively TRBD1 (6 bases). There are 15 residues in the CDR3. The germline V and J ends were trimmed by 1 base and 7 bases, with 14 bases remaining between them. Germline V gene lookup returns CDR1 SGHTA and CDR2 FQGNSA. The CDR3: CASSLVPTGGNEQFF. DNA of the CDR3: TGTGCCAGCAGCTTAGTTCCGACAGGCGGGAATGAGCAGTTCTTC. Complete variable domain (other parts from reference TRBV7-2 and TRBJ2-1): GAGVSQSPSNKVTEKGKDVELRCDPISGHTALYWYRQSLGQGLEFLIYFQGNSAPDKSGLPSDRFSAERTGGSVSTLTIQRTQQEDSAVYLCASSLVPTGGNEQFFGPGTRLTVL.